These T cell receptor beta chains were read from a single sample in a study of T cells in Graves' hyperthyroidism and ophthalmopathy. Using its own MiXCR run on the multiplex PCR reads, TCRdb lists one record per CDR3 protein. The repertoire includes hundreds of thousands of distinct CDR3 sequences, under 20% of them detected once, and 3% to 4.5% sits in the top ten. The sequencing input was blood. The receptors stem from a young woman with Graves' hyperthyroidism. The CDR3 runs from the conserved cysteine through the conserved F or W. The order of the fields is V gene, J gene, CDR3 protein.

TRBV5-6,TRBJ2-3,CASSLAGQVTDTQYF
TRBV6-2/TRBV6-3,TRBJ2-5,CASSSGRAYETQYF
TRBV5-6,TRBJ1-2,CASSLGRVDGYTF
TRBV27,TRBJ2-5,CASSTRVGSQETQYF
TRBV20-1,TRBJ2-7,CSAKKRESSYEQYF
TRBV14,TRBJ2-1,CASSQAPGTYNEQFF
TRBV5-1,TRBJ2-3,CASSLADPYLADTQYF
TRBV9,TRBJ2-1,CASSVEAGISYNEQFF
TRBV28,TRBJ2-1,CASSSSSGRSGNNEQFF
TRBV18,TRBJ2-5,CASSPPSKFEIQYF
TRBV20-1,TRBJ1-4,CSARIFFPSGEKLFF
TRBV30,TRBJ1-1,CAWSRDMNTEAFF
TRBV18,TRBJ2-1,CASSPSGLAGGLNEQFF
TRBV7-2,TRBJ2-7,CASSPAAGYEQYF
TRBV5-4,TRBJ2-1,CASSLWRGNEQFF
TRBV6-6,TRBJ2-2,CASSYSVGQRPTNTGELFF
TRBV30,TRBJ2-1,CAWSLRDRGQYEQFF
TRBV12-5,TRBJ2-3,CASGSGTSGRAQYF
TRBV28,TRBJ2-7,CASSFLDRGNYEQYF
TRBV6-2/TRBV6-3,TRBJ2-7,CASMGQVSYEQYF
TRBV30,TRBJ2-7,CAWSPGLAYEQYF
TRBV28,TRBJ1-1,CASSSPGEGMNTEAFF
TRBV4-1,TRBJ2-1,CASSQDAGTSGAGGQFF
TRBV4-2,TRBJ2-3,CASSQAAPDTQYF
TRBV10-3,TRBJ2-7,CAITPDGSFSYEQYF
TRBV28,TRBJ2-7,CASSFRLLAGETNEQYF
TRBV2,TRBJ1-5,CASSGDRGGFQPQHF
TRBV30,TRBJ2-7,CAWKIVVAGAYEQYF
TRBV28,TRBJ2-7,CASSSPGTGDYEQYF
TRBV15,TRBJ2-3,CATSRDGGSTDTQYF
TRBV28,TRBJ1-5,CASSTAQPQHF
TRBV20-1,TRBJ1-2,CSARGQMNYGYTF
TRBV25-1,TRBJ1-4,CASSEPGLGEKLFF
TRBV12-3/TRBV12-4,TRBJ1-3,CASSPSEWGGNTIYF
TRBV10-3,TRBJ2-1,CAISDGRGSSYNEQFF
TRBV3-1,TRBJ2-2,CASSPGTSGSSWYGELFF
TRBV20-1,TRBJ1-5,CSARGDGLPPQHF
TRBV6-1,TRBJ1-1,CASRMGQNGAFF
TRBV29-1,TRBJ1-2,CSVRPRVGYGYTF
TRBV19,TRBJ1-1,CASSTDRGSTEAFF
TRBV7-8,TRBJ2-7,CASSLLGLLSYEQYF
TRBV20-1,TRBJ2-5,CSASKRETGARPQYF
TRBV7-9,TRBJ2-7,CASSLPRQGRYEQYF
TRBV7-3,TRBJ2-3,CASSLMIGGPAGADTQYF
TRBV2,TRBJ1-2,CASSGNYGYTF
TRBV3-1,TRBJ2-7,CASKGGAYEQYF
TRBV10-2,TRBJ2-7,CASRVSGGYEQYF
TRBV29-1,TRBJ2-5,CSVTFVQETQYF
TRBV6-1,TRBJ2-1,CASTNPRNEQFF
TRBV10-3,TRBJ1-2,CATHDAGYGYTF
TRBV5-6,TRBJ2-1,CASSSRDTTYNEQFF
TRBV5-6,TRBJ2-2,CASSPLGGGTGELFF
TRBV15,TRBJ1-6,CATSRRTGPDSPLHF